This section outlines one T cell receptor (beta chain) sequence together with its context. Its antigen is not identified. CDR3 length: 15 amino acids. The germline V gene has CDR1 SGDLS and CDR2 YYNGEE. Trimming removed 4 bases from V and 4 bases from J, with 16 bases in between. This sample was included in a study of blood T cells in healthy people across ages. A second PCR, run for about 6 to 12 cycles, used a sample-barcoded 5' primer plus a J-beta primer mix. TCRdb ran MiXCR on the 5' RACE reads and lists one entry per CDR3 protein. The repertoire holds 1.8 million or so distinct CDR3 sequences, with about two fifths as singletons. Donors ranged from about 6 to 95 years old and were healthy Caucasians in Russia. Study findings and constraints: CMV infection status of these donors was not known.

The receptor's source is a human donor in good health. The rearrangement joins TRBV9 to TRBJ2-3, with D perhaps matching TRBD2 (5 bases). The source material was blood. CDR3: CASSPQRSSADTQYF. DNA of the CDR3: TGTGCCAGCAGCCCCCAGCGGTCAAGCGCAGATACGCAGTATTTT.